The 19 T cell receptor beta chains given below trace back to one sample, sequenced in a study of early T cells in non-severe SARS-CoV-2 infection. A single record per CDR3 protein comes from TCRdb applying MiXCR to the 5' RACE reads. This table holds 40,000 to 65,000 distinct CDR3 sequences, 7% to 9% found once. Sample: whole blood. Every receptor here comes from an adult who was a healthcare worker with PCR-confirmed SARS-CoV-2 infection or an uninfected control (not recorded which).

In its sample, this clonotype was seen many times. This sequence joins TRBV3-1 and TRBJ1-1, with D unresolved. Germline CDR1 LGHDT, CDR2 YNNKEL (reference sequence). V lost 1 base and J lost 0, with 9 bases in between. This CDR3 contains 15 residues. CDR3: CASSQGQVLNTEAFF. CDR3 DNA: TGTGCCAGCAGCCAAGGGCAGGTACTGAACACTGAAGCTTTCTTT.

This clonotype was found a few times. The rearrangement uses TRBV10-1 and TRBJ2-5, with 9 bases identical to TRBD1. J lost 2 bases, V lost 5 bases, and 6 bases had no gene match. Germline V gene lookup returns CDR1 WNHNN and CDR2 SYGVQD (reference sequence). The CDR3 loop spans 15 amino acids. In DNA, the CDR3 is TGCGCCAGCAGTTTCGGACAGGGGAATCAAGAGACCCAGTACTTC. Encoded protein: CASSFGQGNQETQYF.

At least ten counts were recorded for this clonotype. The chain joins TRBV28 to TRBJ1-3; D unresolved. The CDR3 length is 12 residues. Trimming shortened V by 4 bases and J by 6 bases, and 7 bases separated the two germline ends. The germline CDR1 and CDR2 sequences are MDHEN and SYDVKM. The CDR3 region has the DNA TGTGCCAGCAGTTCAACCGAAAACACCATATATTTT. Protein product: CASSSTENTIYF.

This clonotype was seen only a few times. The chain couples TRBV25-1 to TRBJ2-2, with a weak D call TRBD1 (5 bases). Trimming shortened V by 6 bases and J by 5 bases, and 10 bases separated the two germline ends. Looked up from germline, CDR1 is MGHDK and CDR2 is SYGVNS. The CDR3 consists of 13 residues. CDR3 in amino acids: CASSETVTGELFF. CDR3 nucleotides: TGTGCCAGCAGCGAGACAGTTACCGGGGAGCTGTTTTTT.

There are a few counts of this clonotype. The chain has TRBV23-1 and TRBJ2-4, with 8 bases identical to TRBD1. TRBV23-1 is an ORF for which the function is uncertain. CDR3 length: 13 residues. V was clipped by 2 bases and J by 8 bases; unmatched bases: 2. The CDR3 region is CASSQQTGDIQYF. CDR3 sequence (DNA): TGCGCCAGCAGTCAACAGACAGGGGACATTCAGTACTTC.

This rearrangement joins TRBV7-9 to TRBJ1-2, with 12 positions matching TRBD1. Germline values: CDR1 SEHNR, CDR2 FQNEAQ (reference sequence). Trimming cost V 5 bases and J 4 bases; bases outside gene matches: 5. CDR3 length: 15 residues. The DNA for the CDR3 is TGTGCCAGCAGCAGTGGGACAGGGGGCAGCTATGGCTACACCTTC. Encoded protein: CASSSGTGGSYGYTF.

On this clonotype itself: At one of its ends the junction is not consistent with the germline gene, which may arise from a read error. The chain combines TRBV19 with TRBJ2-2, with D possibly TRBD2 on 5 matching bases. The CDR3 runs to 14 residues. Germline CDR1 LNHDA, CDR2 SQIVND (reference sequence). For the CDR3, the DNA is TGTGCCAGTAGTGAGTTGTGGTTCGCCGGGGAGCAGTTTTTT. This translates into CASSELWFAGEQFF.

In this sample, this clonotype turned up many times. The chain employs TRBV27 and TRBJ1-3; possible D gene TRBD1, 5 bases. The V gene lost 3 bases and the J gene lost 4 bases, with 13 bases spanning the gap. This CDR3 spans 15 amino acids. Germline CDR1 reads MNHEY; CDR2 reads SMNVEV (reference sequence). The CDR3 sequence: CASSFGDGKGNTIYF. CDR3 in DNA: TGTGCCAGCAGTTTTGGGGACGGCAAGGGAAACACCATATATTTT.

This chain links TRBV3-1 with TRBJ2-7, with no clear D. The V end lost 1 base, the J end lost 6 bases, and 7 bases lay between the germline ends. The CDR3 contains 12 residues. CDR1 LGHDT and CDR2 YNNKEL come from the germline V gene (reference sequence). DNA of the CDR3: TGTGCCAGCAGCCAAGTCTCAGCCGAGCAGTACTTC. Protein: CASSQVSAEQYF.

Many counts were recorded for this clonotype. The V gene is TRBV12-3 or TRBV12-4, the J gene TRBJ2-1, with unresolved D. V dropped 4 bases and J dropped 2 bases, with 12 bases sitting between them. The CDR3 is 15 amino acids. The CDR3 DNA sequence: TGTGCCAGCAGTTCCCGCGTCCAGCCCTACAATGAGCAGTTCTTC. It is translated as CASSSRVQPYNEQFF.

Many counts were recorded for this clonotype. The rearrangement uses TRBV18 and TRBJ2-7; weak D call: TRBD1 (6 bases). The V gene lost 3 bases and the J gene lost 3 bases, with 15 bases spanning the gap. The germline CDR1 and CDR2 sequences are KGHSH and LQKENI. The CDR3 sequence is 15 residues long. CDR3: CASSPTGTQFYEQYF. The DNA for the CDR3 is TGTGCCAGCTCACCTACCGGGACACAATTCTACGAGCAGTACTTC.

This chain joins TRBV7-3 and TRBJ2-3; perhaps TRBD1 as D (5 bases). CDR1 is SGHTA and CDR2 is FQGTGA in the germline V gene. CDR3 length equals 14 residues. V was shortened by 2 bases and J by 6 bases, with 12 bases between the two germline ends. The DNA of the CDR3 is TGTGCCAGCAGCTTACAGGGCCGTGCGGATACGCAGTATTTT. As protein: CASSLQGRADTQYF.

This clonotype has a count of ten or more. The rearrangement links TRBV6-5 to TRBJ2-7, with 11 bases lining up with TRBD2. The CDR3 is 17 amino acids. CDR1 and CDR2 (germline): MNHEY, SVGAGI. Trimming at V came to 6 bases and at J to 2 bases, leaving 12 bases not matched to a gene. The CDR3 sequence: CASSILAGAPIPYEQYF. Here the CDR3 DNA reads TGTGCCAGCAGCATACTAGCGGGAGCCCCAATCCCCTACGAGCAGTACTTC.

The chain uses TRBV28 and TRBJ1-2, with 7 bases fitting TRBD1. The CDR3 spans 13 residues. In germline, CDR1 is MDHEN, CDR2 SYDVKM. J lost 7 bases, V lost 5 bases, and 7 bases had no gene match. CDR3 DNA: TGTGCCAGCAGTCCTCCCAGACAGGGTGGCTACACCTTC. Its translation: CASSPPRQGGYTF.

The V call is TRBV11-3, the J call TRBJ2-1; the D is unclear. The germline V gene encodes CDR1 SGHNT and CDR2 YENEEA. This CDR3 has 13 residues. Trimming removed 2 bases from V and 8 bases from J, with 10 bases in between. The CDR3 loop is CASSLQKGYEQFF. The CDR3 nucleotides are TGTGCCAGCAGCTTACAGAAGGGTTATGAGCAGTTCTTC.

This clonotype was observed many times. The chain recombines TRBV7-6 with TRBJ2-7; TRBD2 is a possible D gene (6 bases). Germline V gives CDR1 SGHVS, CDR2 FNYEAQ. The CDR3 is 15 amino acids. Trimming pared 2 bases from V and 1 base from J, leaving 12 bases between. CDR3 coding DNA: TGTGCCAGCAGCTTACCGGGACTGAAATCCTACGAGCAGTACTTC. Translated, it gives CASSLPGLKSYEQYF.

This clonotype was observed many times. The chain carries TRBV11-2 and TRBJ2-3; TRBD2 might be the D (5 bases). The germline V gene has CDR1 SGHAT and CDR2 FQNNGV. The CDR3 loop spans 12 amino acids. V shed 6 bases and J shed 4 bases, with 8 bases lying between them. Here the CDR3 reads CASRHSADTQYF. CDR3 nucleotides: TGTGCCAGCAGGCATAGCGCAGATACGCAGTATTTT.

The sample holds many counts of this clonotype. CDR3 in DNA: TGTGCCAGCAGCCAAGGTGGCCAAAATCAGCCCCAGCATTTT. It yields the protein CASSQGGQNQPQHF. The genes are TRBV3-1 and TRBJ1-5; no firm D call. Germline values: CDR1 LGHDT, CDR2 YNNKEL (reference sequence). V was shortened by 1 base and J by 4 bases, with 8 bases between the two germline ends. The CDR3 spans 14 residues.

The gene calls are TRBV30 and TRBJ1-2; D unclear. CDR1 and CDR2 (germline): GTSNPN, SVGIG (reference sequence). Deletions cut 1 base from V and 8 bases from J, with 8 bases between. This CDR3 is 11 amino acids long. Here the CDR3 DNA reads TGTGCCTGGAGTGCTCAGTTCGGCTACACCTTC. This sequence encodes CAWSAQFGYTF. The whole variable domain, remainder taken from reference TRBV30 and TRBJ1-2, is SQTIHQWPATLVQPVGSPLSLECTVEGTSNPNLYWYRQAAGRGLQLLFYSVGIGQISSEVPQNLSASRPQDRQFILSSKKLLLSDSGFYLCAWSAQFGYTFGSGTRLTVV.